What follows describes a single TCR beta chain. The antigen remains undetermined. The data are from a study of shared clonotypes between healthy human individuals. Study findings and constraints: The four-donor shared clonotypes exceeded non-shared clonotypes in generation probability, with non-shared ones scoring lower. On the whole, naive subsets had larger estimated richness than memory subsets had.

Assay used: immunoSEQ multiplex PCR; TCRdb lists only in-frame clones, some missing. The sample shows under 2,500,000 clones, approximately 96% of them seen only once. The CDR3 sequence is 15 residues long. Germline CDR1 reads MNHEY; CDR2 reads SVGAGI. The V gene end was trimmed by 6 bases and the J gene end by 3 bases; junction bases not matched to a gene: 4. The source of this sequence is a man aged 18 to 29 in good health. Sequencing used naive CD4+ T cells sorted from blood. Described subset: CD45RA+ positively selected. This chain links TRBV6-5 with TRBJ2-1, with 11 nucleotides matching TRBD2. The chain's CDR3 is CASRRLAGLYNEQFF. The CDR3 region has the DNA TGTGCCAGCAGGCGACTAGCGGGACTCTACAATGAGCAGTTCTTC.